This note documents a single T cell receptor (beta chain) sequence. This sample stems from a study of T cells after yellow fever vaccination. Study-wide context: SMART-Seq v4 Ultra Low Input prepared libraries from low-cell fractions.

TCRdb reprocessed the 5' RACE reads with MiXCR, giving one entry per CDR3 protein. The sample has nearly 350,000 distinct CDR3 sequences; 8% to 9.5% are singletons. Unmatched junction bases numbered 3, after V lost 2 bases and J lost 2 bases. The germline gives CDR1 MNHEY, CDR2 SVGAGI. The CDR3 consists of 14 residues. The source was PBMCs, collected more than 35 days after the first yellow fever vaccination. This chain uses TRBV6-5 with TRBJ2-7; 7 bases map to TRBD1. This sequence was found in a man aged 18 to 29 who received the YFV17D yellow fever vaccine. The CDR3 DNA follows: TGTGCCAGCAGTTACAACAGGGGCGCCTACGAGCAGTACTTC. This codes for CASSYNRGAYEQYF.